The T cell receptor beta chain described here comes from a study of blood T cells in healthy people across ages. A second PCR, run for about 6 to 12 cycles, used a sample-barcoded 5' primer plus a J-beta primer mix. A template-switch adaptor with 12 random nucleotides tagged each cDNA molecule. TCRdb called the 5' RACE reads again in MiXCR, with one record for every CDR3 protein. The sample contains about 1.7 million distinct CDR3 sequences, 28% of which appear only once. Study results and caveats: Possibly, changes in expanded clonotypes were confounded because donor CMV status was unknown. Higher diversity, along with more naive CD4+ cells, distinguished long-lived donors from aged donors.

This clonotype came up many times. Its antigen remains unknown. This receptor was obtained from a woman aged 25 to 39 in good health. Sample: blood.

The CDR3 nucleotides read TGTGCCAGCAGCTTTACGACAGCGAACAATGAGCAGTTCTTC. Residues: CASSFTTANNEQFF. This chain connects TRBV12-3 or TRBV12-4 to TRBJ2-1; D is perhaps TRBD1 (5 bases). V lost 6 bases and J 5 bases, leaving 14 bases between the germline ends. This CDR3 region has 14 residues.